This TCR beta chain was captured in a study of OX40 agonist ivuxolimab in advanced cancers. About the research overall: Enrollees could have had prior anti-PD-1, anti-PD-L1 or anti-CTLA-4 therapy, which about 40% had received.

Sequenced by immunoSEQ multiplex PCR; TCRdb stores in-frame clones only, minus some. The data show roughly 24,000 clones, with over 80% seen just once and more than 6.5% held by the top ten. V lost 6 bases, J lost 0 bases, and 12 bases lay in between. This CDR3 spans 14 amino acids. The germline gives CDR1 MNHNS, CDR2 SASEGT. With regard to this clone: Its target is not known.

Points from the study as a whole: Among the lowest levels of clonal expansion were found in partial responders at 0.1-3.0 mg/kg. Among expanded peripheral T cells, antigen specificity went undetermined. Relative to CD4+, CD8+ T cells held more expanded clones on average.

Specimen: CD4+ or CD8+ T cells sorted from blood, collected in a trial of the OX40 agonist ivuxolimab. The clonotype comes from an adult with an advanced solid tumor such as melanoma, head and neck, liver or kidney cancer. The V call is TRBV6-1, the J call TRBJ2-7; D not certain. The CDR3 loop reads CASRRTAHSYEQYF. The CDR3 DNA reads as TGTGCCAGCAGACGTACAGCGCACTCCTACGAGCAGTACTTC.